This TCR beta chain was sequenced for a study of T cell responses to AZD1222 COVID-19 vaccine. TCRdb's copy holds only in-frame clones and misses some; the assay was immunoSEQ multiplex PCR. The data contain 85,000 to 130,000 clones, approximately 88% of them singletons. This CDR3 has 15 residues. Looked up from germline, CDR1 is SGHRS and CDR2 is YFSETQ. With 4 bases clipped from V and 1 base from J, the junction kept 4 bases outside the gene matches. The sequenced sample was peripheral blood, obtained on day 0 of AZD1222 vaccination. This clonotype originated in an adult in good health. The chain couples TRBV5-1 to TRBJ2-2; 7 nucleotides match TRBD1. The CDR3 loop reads CASSPRTGNTGELFF. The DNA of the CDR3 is TGCGCCAGCAGCCCCAGGACAGGGAACACCGGGGAGCTGTTTTTT.